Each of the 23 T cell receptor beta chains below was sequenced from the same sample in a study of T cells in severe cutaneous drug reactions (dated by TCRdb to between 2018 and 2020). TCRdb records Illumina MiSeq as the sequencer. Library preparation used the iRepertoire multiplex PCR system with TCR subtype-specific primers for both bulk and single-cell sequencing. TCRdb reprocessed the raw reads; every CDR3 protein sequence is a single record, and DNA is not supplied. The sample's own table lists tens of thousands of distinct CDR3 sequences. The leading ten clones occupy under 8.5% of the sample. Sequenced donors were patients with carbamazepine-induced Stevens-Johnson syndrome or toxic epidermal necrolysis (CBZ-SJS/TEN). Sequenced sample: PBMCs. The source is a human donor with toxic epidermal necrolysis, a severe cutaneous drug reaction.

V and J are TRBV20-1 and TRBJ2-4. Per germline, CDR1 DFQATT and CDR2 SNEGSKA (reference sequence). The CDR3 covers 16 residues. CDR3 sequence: CSANPNVDNSKNIQYF.

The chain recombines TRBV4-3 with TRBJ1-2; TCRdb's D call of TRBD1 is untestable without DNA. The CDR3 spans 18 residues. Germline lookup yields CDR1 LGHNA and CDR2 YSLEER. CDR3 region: CASSQRSGTGGVDYGYTF.

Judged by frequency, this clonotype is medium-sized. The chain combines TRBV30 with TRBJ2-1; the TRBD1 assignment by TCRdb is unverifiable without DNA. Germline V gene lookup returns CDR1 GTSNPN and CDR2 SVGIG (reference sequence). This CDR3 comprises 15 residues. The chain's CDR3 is CAWTPGGARVNEQFF. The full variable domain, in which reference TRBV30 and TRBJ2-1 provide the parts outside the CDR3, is SQTIHQWPATLVQPVGSPLSLECTVEGTSNPNLYWYRQAAGRGLQLLFYSVGIGQISSEVPQNLSASRPQDRQFILSSKKLLLSDSGFYLCAWTPGGARVNEQFFGPGTRLTVL.

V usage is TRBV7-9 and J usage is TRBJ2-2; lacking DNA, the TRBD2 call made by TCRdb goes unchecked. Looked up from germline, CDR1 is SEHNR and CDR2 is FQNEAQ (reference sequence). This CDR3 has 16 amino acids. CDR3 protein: CASRPSTSGNTGELFF.

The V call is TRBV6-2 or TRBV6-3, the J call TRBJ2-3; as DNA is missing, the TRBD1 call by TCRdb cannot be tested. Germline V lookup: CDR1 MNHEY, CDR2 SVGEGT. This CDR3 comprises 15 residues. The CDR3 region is CASNHPGEFRVTQYF.

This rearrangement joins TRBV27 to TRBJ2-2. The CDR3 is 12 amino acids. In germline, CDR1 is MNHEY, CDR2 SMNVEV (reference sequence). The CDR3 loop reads CASSLLGGELFF.

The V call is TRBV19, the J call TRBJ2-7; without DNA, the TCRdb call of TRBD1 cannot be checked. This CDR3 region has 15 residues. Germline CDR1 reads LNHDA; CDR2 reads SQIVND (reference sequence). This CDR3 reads CASSIGGQRSYEQYF.

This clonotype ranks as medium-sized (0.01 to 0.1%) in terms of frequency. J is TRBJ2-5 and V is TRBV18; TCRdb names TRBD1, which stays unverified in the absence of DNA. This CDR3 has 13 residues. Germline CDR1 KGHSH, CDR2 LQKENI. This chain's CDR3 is CASSPGTGYTQYF.

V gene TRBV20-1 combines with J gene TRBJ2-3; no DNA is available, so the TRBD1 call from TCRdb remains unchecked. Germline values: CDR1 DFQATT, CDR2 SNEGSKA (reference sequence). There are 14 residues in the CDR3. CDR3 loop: CSVLDRAVTDTQYF.

This CDR3 reads CSVEEEGGANYGYTF. The chain links TRBV29-1 to TRBJ1-2; TCRdb lists TRBD1, though no DNA is available to test this call. CDR3 length: 15 residues. CDR1 and CDR2 from the germline V gene are SQVTM and ANQGSEA.

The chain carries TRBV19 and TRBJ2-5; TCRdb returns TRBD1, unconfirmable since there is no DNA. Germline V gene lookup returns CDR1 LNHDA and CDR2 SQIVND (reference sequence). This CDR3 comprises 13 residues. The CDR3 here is CASSMGPGGTQYF.

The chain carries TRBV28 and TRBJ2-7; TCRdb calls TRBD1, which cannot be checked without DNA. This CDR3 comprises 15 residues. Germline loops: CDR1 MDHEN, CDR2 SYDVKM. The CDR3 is CASSSTGQVPYEQYF.

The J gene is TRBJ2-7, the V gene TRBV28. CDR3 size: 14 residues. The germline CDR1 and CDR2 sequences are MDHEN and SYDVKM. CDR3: CASSFLTPPHEQYF.

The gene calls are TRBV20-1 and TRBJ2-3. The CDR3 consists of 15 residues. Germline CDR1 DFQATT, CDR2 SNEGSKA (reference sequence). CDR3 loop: CSAPLIQPRADTQYF.

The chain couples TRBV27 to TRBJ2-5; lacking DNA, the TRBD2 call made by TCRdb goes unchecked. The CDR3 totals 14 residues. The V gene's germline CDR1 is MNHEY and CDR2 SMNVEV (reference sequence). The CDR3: CASSSRSIPETQYF.

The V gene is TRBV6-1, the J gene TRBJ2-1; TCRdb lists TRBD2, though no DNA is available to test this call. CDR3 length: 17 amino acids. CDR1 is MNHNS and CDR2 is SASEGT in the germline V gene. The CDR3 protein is CASSSRLAVSSYNEQFF.

The CDR3 spells CASSLPDRGPNSTDTQYF. V is TRBV7-9 and J is TRBJ2-3; TCRdb designates TRBD1, a call that cannot be tested without DNA. This CDR3 is built from 18 residues. Germline V gene sequence: CDR1 SEHNR, CDR2 FQNEAQ (reference sequence).

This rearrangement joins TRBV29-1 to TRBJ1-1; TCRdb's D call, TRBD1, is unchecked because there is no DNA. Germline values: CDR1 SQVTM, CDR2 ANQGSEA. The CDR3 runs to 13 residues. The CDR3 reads CSVEGSGGTEAFF.

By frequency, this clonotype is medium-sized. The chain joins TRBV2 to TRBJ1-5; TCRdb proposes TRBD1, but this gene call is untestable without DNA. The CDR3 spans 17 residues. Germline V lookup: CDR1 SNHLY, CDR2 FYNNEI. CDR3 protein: CASRDSTGGFSNQPQHF.

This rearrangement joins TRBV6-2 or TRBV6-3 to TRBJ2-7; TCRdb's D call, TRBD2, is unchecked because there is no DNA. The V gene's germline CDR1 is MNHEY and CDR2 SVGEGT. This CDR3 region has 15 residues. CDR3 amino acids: CASSYPGTSGRAQDF.

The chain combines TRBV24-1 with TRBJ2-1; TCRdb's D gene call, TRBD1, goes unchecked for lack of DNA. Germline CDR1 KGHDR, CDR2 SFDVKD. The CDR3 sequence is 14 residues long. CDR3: CATSDAGHSDEQFF.

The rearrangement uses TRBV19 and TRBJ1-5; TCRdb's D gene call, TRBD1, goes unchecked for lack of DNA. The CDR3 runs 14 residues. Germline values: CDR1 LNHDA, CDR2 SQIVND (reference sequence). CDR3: CASSILRVGQPQHF.

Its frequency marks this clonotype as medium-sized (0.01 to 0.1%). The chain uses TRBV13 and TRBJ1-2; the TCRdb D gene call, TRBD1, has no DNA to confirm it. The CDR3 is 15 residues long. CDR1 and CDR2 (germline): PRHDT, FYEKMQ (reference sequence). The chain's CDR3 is CASSFKPGQTYGYTF.